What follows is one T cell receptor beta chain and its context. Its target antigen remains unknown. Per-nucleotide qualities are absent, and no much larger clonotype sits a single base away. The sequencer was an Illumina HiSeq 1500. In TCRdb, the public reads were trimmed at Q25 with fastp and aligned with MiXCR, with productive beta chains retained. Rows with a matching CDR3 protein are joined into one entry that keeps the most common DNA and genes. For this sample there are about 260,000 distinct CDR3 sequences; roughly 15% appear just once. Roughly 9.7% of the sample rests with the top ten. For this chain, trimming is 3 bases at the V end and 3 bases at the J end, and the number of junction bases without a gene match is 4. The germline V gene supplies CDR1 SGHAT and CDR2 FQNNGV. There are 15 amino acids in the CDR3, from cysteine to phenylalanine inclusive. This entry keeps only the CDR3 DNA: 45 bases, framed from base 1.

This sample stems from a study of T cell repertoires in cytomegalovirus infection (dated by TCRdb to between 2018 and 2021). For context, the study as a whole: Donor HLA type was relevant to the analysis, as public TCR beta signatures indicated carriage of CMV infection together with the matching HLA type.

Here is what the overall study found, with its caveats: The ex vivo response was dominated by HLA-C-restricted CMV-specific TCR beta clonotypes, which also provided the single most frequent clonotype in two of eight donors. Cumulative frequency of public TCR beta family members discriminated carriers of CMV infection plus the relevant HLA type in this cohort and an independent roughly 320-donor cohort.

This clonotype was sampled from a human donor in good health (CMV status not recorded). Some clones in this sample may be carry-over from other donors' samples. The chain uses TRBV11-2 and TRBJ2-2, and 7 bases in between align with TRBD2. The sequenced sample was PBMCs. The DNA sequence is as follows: TGTGCCAGCAGCTTCCGCGGGGGACACACCGGGGAGCTGTTTTTT. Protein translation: CASSFRGGHTGELFF.